The 10 T cell receptor beta chains listed next were all sequenced from one sample in a study of blood T cell repertoires in COVID-19. Some clones are missing from TCRdb's copy, which holds only in-frame ones; the method was immunoSEQ multiplex PCR. The sample holds fewer than 200,000 clones, roughly 82% seen once. Sequences were obtained from PBMCs or T cells enriched from blood (not recorded which). These TCRs come from a woman aged 55-70 years with acute COVID-19.

V gene TRBV11-2 combines with J gene TRBJ1-5; maybe TRBD1 (5 bases). The CDR3 is made up of 14 amino acids. Germline CDR1 and CDR2: SGHAT and FQNNGV. V was clipped by 1 base and J by 7 bases, with 11 bases between them. CDR3 residues: CASSLGGGRQPQHF. The CDR3 DNA sequence: TGTGCCAGCAGCTTAGGGGGGGGAAGGCAGCCCCAGCATTTT.

This chain connects TRBV7-8 to TRBJ2-3; perhaps TRBD2 as D (6 bases). Trimming shortened V by 9 bases and J by 5 bases, and 18 bases separated the two germline ends. The CDR3 is 14 amino acids. Germline V CDR1 and CDR2: SGHVS, FQNEAQ. CDR3 loop: CASNRGSPGDTQYF. The CDR3 DNA sequence: TGTGCCAGTAACCGGGGGAGTCCTGGAGATACGCAGTATTTT.

This clone was picked up one time. V gene TRBV23-1 combines with J gene TRBJ1-2, with 7 bases that match TRBD1. TRBV23-1 is an ORF, with its function uncertain. The CDR3 covers 14 residues. The junction had 10 bases not matched to a gene; V was cut back by 6 bases and J by 6 bases. CDR3 in amino acids: CASSNWDSPNGYTF. The CDR3 DNA follows: TGCGCCAGCAGCAACTGGGACAGCCCGAATGGCTACACCTTC.

This clone was detected once. The chain links TRBV6-5 to TRBJ2-7; D possibly corresponds to TRBD1 (5 bases). CDR3 size: 14 residues. Germline V gene sequence: CDR1 MNHEY, CDR2 SVGAGI. V was cut by 5 bases and J by 3 bases, with 14 bases left in between. Here the CDR3 reads CASSPQGKVYEQYF. In DNA form, the CDR3 reads TGTGCCAGCAGTCCTCAGGGAAAGGTCTACGAGCAGTACTTC.

In its sample, this clone was seen once. This sequence joins TRBV6-1 and TRBJ1-6; 9 bases match TRBD1. The CDR3 totals 15 residues. Germline V CDR1 and CDR2: MNHNS, SASEGT. With 8 bases clipped from V and 10 bases from J, the junction kept 12 bases outside the gene matches. CDR3 nucleotides: TGTGCCAGCGATAAGGGACAGGGATTCCGATCACCCCTCCACTTT. It yields the protein CASDKGQGFRSPLHF.

This clone was seen once. The chain links TRBV18 to TRBJ2-7; TRBD1 matches at 7 bases. The germline V gene has CDR1 KGHSH and CDR2 LQKENI. The CDR3 is made up of 15 amino acids. The junction had 7 bases not matched to a gene; V was cut back by 4 bases and J by 1 base. Here the CDR3 DNA reads TGTGCCAGCTCACTCCCGGACAGGACTTCCTACGAGCAGTACTTC. Its protein is CASSLPDRTSYEQYF.

This clone showed up many times. The rearrangement joins TRBV27 to TRBJ2-7; weak D call: TRBD1 (7 bases). The CDR3 covers 16 residues. V was clipped by 1 base and J by 4 bases, with 17 bases between them. CDR1 and CDR2 (germline): MNHEY, SMNVEV (reference sequence). CDR3: CASSLFHRGGRYEQYF. The DNA of the CDR3 is TGTGCCAGCAGTTTATTTCACAGGGGAGGAAGGTACGAGCAGTACTTC.

The chain links TRBV3-1 (or the pseudogene TRBV3-2) to TRBJ2-7; perhaps TRBD1 as D (5 bases). This CDR3 is 13 amino acids long. V was trimmed by 9 bases and J by 0 bases, leaving 12 bases between them. Per the germline V gene, CDR1 is LGHDT and CDR2 is YNNKEL (reference sequence). In DNA, the CDR3 is TGTGCCAGTTCGGACACTTACTCCTACGAGCAGTACTTC. Translated: CASSDTYSYEQYF.

V and J are TRBV6-1 and TRBJ2-1; D unresolved. The CDR3 has 15 residues. Germline CDR1 MNHNS, CDR2 SASEGT. V lost 1 base and J lost 6, with 13 bases in between. CDR3 bases: TGTGCCAGCAGTGAAGGGGCAGTACTCCGCAATGAGCAGTTCTTC. Translated, it gives CASSEGAVLRNEQFF.

Written as DNA, the CDR3 is TGTGCCAGCAGTTTAGGGGGGAAGGGGGCGAGCTATGGCTACACCTTC. This sequence encodes CASSLGGKGASYGYTF. The rearrangement joins TRBV28 to TRBJ1-2, with TRBD1 identical over 7 bases. This CDR3 is 16 amino acids long. The trim removed 2 bases at V and 4 bases at J, leaving 10 bases unmatched. The V gene's germline CDR1 is MDHEN and CDR2 SYDVKM.